This T cell receptor (beta chain) was captured in a study of molecular identifiers for immune sequencing clone quantification. Study-wide points: Over 98% of CMV-specific effector molecules, but under 1% of naive ones, were in clones above 20 copies.

In TCRdb, the PCR reads were re-called with MiXCR into one record per CDR3 protein. The sample contains 460,000 or so distinct CDR3 sequences, 20% to 25% of which appear only once. Many counts were recorded for this clonotype. Its antigen is still unknown. The CDR3 is 13 residues long. V lost 2 bases, J lost 3 bases, and 7 bases lay in between. Germline loops: CDR1 MNHEY, CDR2 SVGEGT. The clonotype was recovered from a human donor in good health. Some libraries in this study had Jurkat cell RNA spiked in. Input material: naive CD8+ T cells from blood, with Jurkat cell RNA spiked in. The subset is: FACS-sorted CD8+CD4-CCR7+CD45RA+ naive T cells. This chain connects TRBV6-2 or TRBV6-3 to TRBJ1-2, with D uncertain. The CDR3 protein is CASSYIQYYGYTF. CDR3 nucleotides: TGTGCCAGCAGTTACATTCAGTACTATGGCTACACCTTC.